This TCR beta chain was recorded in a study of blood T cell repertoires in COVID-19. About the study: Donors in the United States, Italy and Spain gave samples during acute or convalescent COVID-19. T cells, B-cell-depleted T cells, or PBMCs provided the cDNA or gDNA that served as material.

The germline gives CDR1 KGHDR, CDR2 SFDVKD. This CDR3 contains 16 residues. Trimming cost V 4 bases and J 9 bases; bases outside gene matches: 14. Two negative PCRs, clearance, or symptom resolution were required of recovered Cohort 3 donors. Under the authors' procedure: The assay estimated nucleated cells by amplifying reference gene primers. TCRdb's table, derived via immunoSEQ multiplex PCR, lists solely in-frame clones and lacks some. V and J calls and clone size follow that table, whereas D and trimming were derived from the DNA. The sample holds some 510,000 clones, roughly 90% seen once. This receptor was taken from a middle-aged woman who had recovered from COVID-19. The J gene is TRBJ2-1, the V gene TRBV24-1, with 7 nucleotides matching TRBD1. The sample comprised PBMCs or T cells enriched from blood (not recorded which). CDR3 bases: TGTGCCACCAGTGACTCGGACAGGACCCCCAGATCTGAGCAGTTCTTC. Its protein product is CATSDSDRTPRSEQFF.